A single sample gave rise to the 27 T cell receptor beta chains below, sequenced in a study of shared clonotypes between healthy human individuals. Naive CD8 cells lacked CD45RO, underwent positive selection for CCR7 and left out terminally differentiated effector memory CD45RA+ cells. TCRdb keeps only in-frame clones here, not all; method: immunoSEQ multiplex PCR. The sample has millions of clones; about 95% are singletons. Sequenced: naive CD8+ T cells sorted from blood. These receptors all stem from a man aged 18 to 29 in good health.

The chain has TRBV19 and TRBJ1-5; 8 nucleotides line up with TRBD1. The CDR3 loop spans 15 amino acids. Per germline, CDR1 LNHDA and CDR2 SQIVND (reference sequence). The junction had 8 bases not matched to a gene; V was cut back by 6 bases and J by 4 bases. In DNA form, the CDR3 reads TGTGCCAGTAGGCCGACAGGGGTAAGGAATCAGCCCCAGCATTTT. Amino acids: CASRPTGVRNQPQHF.

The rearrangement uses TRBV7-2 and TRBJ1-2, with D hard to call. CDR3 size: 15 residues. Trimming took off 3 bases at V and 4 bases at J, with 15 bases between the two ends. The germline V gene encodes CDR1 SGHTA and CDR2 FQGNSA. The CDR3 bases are TGTGCCAGCAGCTTGGAACAGACCAAGCTCTATGGCTACACCTTC. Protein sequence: CASSLEQTKLYGYTF.

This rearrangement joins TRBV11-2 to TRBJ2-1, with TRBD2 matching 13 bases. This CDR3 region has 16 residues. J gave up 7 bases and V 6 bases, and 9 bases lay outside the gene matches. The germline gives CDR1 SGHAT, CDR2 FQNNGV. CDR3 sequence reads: CASRPGLAGVSNEQFF. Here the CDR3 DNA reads TGTGCCAGCAGGCCTGGACTAGCGGGGGTGAGTAATGAGCAGTTCTTC.

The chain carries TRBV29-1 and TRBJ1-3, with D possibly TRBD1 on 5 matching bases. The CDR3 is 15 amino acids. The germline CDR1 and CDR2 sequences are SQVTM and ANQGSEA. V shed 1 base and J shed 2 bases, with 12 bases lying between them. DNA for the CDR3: TGCAGCGTTGAAGGTCCCGGGGGAACTGGAAACACCATATATTTT. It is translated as CSVEGPGGTGNTIYF.

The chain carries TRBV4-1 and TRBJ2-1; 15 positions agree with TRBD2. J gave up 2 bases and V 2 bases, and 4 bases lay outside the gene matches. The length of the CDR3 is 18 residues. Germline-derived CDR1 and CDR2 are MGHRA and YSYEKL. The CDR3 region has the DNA TGCGCCAGCAGCCAATGGGGACTAGCGGGGGGAACCTACAATGAGCAGTTCTTC. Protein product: CASSQWGLAGGTYNEQFF.

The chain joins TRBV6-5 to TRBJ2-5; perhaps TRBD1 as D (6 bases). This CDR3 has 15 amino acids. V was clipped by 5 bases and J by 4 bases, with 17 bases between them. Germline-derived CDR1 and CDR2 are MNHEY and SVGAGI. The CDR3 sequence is CASSRGPQGRETQYF. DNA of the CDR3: TGTGCCAGCAGTCGAGGGCCCCAGGGGAGAGAGACCCAGTACTTC.

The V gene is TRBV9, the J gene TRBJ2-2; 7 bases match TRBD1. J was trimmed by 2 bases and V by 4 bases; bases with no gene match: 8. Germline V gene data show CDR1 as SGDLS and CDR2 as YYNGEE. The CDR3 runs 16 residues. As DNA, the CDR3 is TGTGCCAGCAGCCCAGCCGGGACAGTTAACACCGGGGAGCTGTTTTTT. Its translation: CASSPAGTVNTGELFF.

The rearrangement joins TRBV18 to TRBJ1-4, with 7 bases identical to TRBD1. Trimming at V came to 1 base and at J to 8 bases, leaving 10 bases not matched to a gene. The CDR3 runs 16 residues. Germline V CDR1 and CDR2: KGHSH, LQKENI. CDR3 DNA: TGTGCCAGCTCACCACGGGACACAGGGGAGGGCGAAAAACTGTTTTTT. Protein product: CASSPRDTGEGEKLFF.

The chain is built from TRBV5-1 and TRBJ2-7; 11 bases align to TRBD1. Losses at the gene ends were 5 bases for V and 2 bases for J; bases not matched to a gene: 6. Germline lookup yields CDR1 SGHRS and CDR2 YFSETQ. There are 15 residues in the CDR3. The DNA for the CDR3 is TGCGCCAGCAGACCGGGGACAGGGGGGACCTACGAGCAGTACTTC. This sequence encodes CASRPGTGGTYEQYF.

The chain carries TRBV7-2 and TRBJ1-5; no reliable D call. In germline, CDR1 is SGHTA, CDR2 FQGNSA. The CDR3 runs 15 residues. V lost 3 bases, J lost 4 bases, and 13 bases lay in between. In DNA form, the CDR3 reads TGTGCCAGCAGCTTCCGCAGAGCCGGTAATCAGCCCCAGCATTTT. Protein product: CASSFRRAGNQPQHF. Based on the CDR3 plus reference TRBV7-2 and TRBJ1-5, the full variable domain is GAGVSQSPSNKVTEKGKDVELRCDPISGHTALYWYRQSLGQGLEFLIYFQGNSAPDKSGLPSDRFSAERTGGSVSTLTIQRTQQEDSAVYLCASSFRRAGNQPQHFGDGTRLSIL.

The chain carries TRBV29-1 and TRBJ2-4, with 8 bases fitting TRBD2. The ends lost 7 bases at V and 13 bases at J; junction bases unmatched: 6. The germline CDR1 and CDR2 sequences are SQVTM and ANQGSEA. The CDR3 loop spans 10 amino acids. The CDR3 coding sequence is TGCAGCGGACTAGCGTCTAGGCAGTACTTC. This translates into CSGLASRQYF.

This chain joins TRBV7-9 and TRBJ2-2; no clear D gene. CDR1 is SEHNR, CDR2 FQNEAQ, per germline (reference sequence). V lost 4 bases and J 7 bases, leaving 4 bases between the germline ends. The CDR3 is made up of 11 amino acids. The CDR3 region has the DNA TGTGCCAGCAGCTACGGCGGGGAGCTGTTTTTT. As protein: CASSYGGELFF.

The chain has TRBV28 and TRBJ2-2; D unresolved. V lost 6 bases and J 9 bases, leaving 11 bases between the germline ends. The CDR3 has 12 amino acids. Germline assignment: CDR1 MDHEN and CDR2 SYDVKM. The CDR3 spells CASRVVVWELFF. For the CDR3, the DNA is TGTGCCAGCAGAGTTGTGGTGTGGGAGCTGTTTTTT.

CDR3 sequence: CASSPSGGGETQYF. DNA for the CDR3: TGCGCCAGCAGCCCCTCGGGAGGTGGGGAGACCCAGTACTTC. J is TRBJ2-5 and V is TRBV4-1; 7 nucleotides agree with TRBD2. V gave up 4 bases and J gave up 5 bases; unmatched junction bases: 7. Germline assignment: CDR1 MGHRA and CDR2 YSYEKL. The CDR3 is made up of 14 amino acids.

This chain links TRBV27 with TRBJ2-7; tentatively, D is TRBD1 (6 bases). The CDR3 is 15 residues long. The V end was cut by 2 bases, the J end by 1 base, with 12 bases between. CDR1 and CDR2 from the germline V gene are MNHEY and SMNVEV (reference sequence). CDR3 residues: CASSLKAQGSYEQYF. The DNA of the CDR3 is TGTGCCAGCAGTTTAAAAGCACAGGGTTCCTACGAGCAGTACTTC.

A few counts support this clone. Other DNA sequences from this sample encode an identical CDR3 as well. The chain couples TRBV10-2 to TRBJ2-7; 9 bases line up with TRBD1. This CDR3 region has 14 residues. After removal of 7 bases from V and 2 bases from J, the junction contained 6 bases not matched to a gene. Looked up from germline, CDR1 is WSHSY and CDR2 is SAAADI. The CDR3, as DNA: TGCGCCAGCACCGAGGGGACAGGGCCCTACGAGCAGTACTTC. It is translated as CASTEGTGPYEQYF.

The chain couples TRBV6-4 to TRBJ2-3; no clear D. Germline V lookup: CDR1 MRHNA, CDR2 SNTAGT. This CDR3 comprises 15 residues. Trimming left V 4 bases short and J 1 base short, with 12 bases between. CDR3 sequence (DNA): TGTGCCAGCAGTGCCTGGGCAGAGGGCACAGATACGCAGTATTTT. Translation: CASSAWAEGTDTQYF.

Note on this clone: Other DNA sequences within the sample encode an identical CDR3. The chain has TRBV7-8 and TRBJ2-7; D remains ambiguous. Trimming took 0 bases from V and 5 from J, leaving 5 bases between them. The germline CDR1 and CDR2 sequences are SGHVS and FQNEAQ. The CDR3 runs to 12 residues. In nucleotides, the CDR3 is TGTGCCAGCAGCTTAGCATTTGACGAGCAGTACTTC. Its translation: CASSLAFDEQYF.

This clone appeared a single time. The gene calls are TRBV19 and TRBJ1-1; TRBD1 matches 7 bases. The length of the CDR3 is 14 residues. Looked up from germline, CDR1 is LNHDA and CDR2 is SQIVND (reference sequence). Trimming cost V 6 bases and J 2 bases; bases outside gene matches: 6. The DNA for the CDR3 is TGTGCCAGTAGAGGAGCAGGGGGAAACACTGAAGCTTTCTTT. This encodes CASRGAGGNTEAFF.

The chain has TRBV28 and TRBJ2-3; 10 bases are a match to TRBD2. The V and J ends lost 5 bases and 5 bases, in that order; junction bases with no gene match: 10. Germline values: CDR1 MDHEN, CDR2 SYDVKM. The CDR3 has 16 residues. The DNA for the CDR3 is TGTGCCAGCAGTGCCAGCGGGGGGGCTTTTTTAGATACGCAGTATTTT. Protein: CASSASGGAFLDTQYF.

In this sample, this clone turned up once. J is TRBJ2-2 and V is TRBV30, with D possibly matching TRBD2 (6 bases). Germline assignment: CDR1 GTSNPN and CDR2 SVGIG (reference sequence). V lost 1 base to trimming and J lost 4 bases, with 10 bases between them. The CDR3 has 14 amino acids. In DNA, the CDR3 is TGTGCCTGGAGTGGGGGGGTCTCCACCGGGGAGCTGTTTTTT. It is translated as CAWSGGVSTGELFF.

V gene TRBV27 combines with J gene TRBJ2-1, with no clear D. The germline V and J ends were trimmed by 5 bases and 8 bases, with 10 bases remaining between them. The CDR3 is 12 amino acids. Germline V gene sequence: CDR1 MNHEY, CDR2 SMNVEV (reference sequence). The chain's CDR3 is CASSRRSDEQFF. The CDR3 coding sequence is TGTGCCAGCAGTAGACGGAGCGATGAGCAGTTCTTC.

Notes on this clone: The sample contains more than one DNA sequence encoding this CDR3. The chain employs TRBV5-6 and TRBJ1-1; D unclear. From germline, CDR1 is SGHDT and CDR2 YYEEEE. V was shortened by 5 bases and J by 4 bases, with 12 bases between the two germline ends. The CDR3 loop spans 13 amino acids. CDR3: CASSLLGGTEAFF. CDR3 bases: TGTGCCAGCAGTCTTTTGGGTGGCACTGAAGCTTTCTTT.

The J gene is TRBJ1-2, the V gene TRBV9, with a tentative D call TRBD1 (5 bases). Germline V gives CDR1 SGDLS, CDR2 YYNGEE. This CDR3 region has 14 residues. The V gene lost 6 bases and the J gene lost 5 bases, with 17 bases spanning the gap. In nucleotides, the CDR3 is TGTGCCAGCACTGGACTGGGGGGAGGTTATGGCTACACCTTC. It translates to CASTGLGGGYGYTF.

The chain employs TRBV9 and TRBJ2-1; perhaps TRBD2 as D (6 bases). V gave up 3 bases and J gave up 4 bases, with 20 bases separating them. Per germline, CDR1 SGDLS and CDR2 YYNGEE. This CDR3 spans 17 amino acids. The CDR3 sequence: CASSDAWGESGYNEQFF. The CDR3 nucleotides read TGTGCCAGCAGCGATGCCTGGGGGGAGTCTGGGTACAATGAGCAGTTCTTC. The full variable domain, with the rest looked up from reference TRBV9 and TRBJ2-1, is DSGVTQTPKHLITATGQRVTLRCSPRSGDLSVYWYQQSLDQGLQFLIQYYNGEERAKGNILERFSAQQFPDLHSELNLSSLELGDSALYFCASSDAWGESGYNEQFFGPGTRLTVL.

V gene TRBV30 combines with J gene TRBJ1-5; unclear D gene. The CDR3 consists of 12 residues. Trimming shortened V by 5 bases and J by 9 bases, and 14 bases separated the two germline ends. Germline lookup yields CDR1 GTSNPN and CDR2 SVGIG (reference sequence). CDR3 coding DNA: TGTGCCTGGTCATACCCCCGGGGGCCCCAGCATTTT. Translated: CAWSYPRGPQHF. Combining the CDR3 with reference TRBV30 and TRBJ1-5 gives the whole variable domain SQTIHQWPATLVQPVGSPLSLECTVEGTSNPNLYWYRQAAGRGLQLLFYSVGIGQISSEVPQNLSASRPQDRQFILSSKKLLLSDSGFYLCAWSYPRGPQHFGDGTRLSIL.

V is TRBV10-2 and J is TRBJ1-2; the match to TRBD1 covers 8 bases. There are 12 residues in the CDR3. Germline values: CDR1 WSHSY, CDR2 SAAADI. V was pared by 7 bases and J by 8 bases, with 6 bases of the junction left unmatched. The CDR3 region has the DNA TGCGCCAGCACAGGGGGCGCGTCCGGCTACACCTTC. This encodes CASTGGASGYTF.